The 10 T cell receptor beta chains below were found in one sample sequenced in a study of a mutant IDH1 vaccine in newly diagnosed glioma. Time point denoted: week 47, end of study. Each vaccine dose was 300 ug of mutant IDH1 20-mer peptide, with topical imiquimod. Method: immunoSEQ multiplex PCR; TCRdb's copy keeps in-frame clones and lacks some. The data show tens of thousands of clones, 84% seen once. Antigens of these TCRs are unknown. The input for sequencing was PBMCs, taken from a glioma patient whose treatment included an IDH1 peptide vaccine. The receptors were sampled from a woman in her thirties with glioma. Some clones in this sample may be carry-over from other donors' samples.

This CDR3 is CASSEWKTASYEQYF. The DNA of the CDR3 is TGTGCCAGCAGTGAATGGAAAACTGCCTCCTACGAGCAGTACTTC. This sequence joins TRBV25-1 and TRBJ2-7, with unresolved D. Germline V lookup: CDR1 MGHDK, CDR2 SYGVNS. The CDR3 has 15 amino acids. V shed 1 base and J shed 0 bases, with 10 bases lying between them.

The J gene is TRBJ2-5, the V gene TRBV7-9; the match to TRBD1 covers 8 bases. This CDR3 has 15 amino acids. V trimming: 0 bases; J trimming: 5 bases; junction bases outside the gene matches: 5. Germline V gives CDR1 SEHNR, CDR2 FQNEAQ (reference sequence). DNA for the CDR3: TGTGCCAGCAGCTTAGCCCCGGACAGGGTTGAGACCCAGTACTTC. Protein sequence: CASSLAPDRVETQYF. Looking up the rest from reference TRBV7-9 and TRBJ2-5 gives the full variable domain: DTGVSQNPRHKITKRGQNVTFRCDPISEHNRLYWYRQTLGQGPEFLTYFQNEAQLEKSRLLSDRFSAERPKGSFSTLEIQRTEQGDSAMYLCASSLAPDRVETQYFGPGTRLLVL.

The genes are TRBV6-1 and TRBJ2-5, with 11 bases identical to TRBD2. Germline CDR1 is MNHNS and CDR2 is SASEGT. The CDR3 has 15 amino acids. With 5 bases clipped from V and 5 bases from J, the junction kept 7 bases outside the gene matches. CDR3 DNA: TGTGCCAGCAGTCCAACTAGCGGGAGTTTGGAGACCCAGTACTTC. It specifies CASSPTSGSLETQYF.

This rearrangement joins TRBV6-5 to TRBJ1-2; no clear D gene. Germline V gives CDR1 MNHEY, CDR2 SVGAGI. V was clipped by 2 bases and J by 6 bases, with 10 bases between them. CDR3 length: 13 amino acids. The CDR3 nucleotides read TGTGCCAGCAGTTACGGGAGTAAGAATGGCTACACCTTC. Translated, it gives CASSYGSKNGYTF.

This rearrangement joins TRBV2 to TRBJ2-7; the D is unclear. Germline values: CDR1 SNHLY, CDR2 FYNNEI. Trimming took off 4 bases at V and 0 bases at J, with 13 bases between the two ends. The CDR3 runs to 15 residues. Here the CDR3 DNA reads TGTGCCAGCAGTGGTTATAGGGATAGCTCCTACGAGCAGTACTTC. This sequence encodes CASSGYRDSSYEQYF.

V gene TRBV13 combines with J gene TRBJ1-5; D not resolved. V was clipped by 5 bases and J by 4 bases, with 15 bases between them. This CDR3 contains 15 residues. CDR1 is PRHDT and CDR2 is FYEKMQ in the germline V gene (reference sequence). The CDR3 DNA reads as TGTGCCAGCAGCCGTACCAATTCCCCTAATCAGCCCCAGCATTTT. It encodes CASSRTNSPNQPQHF.

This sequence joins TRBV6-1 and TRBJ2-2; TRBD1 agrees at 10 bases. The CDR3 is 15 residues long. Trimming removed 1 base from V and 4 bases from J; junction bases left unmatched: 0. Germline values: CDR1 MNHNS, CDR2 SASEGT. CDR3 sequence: CASSEGTGGTGELFF. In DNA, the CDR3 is TGTGCCAGCAGTGAAGGGACAGGGGGCACCGGGGAGCTGTTTTTT.

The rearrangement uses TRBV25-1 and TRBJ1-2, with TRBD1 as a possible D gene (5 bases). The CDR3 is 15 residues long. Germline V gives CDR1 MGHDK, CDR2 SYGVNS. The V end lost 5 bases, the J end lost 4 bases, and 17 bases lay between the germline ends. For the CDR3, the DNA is TGTGCCAGCAGTCCCATGGGGGTACAGTTCTATGGCTACACCTTC. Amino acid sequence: CASSPMGVQFYGYTF.

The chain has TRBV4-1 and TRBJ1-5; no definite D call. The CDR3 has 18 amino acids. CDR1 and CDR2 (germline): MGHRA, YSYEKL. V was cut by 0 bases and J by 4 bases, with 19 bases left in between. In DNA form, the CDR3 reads TGCGCCAGCAGCCAAGATCACCGGGTCCGACTCGTGAATCAGCCCCAGCATTTT. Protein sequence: CASSQDHRVRLVNQPQHF.

The CDR3: CASSLGAPGNTIYF. In DNA form, the CDR3 reads TGCGCCAGCTCCTTGGGGGCCCCCGGAAACACCATATATTTT. This rearrangement joins TRBV5-1 to TRBJ1-3, with D tentatively TRBD1 (6 bases). Germline loops: CDR1 SGHRS, CDR2 YFSETQ. The CDR3 has 14 residues. The V end was cut by 7 bases, the J end by 4 bases, with 15 bases between.